This is a list of T cell receptor beta chains from one sample in a study of OX40 agonist ivuxolimab in advanced cancers. Sequencing was performed with immunoSEQ multiplex PCR; in TCRdb, only in-frame clones are kept and a portion is missing. This sample has over 55,000 clones; roughly 90% occur once, and the top ten carry around 10%. Sequences were derived from CD4+ or CD8+ T cells sorted from blood, sampled in a trial of the OX40 agonist ivuxolimab. Receptor source: an adult with an advanced solid tumor such as melanoma, head and neck, liver or kidney cancer. The CDR3 runs from the conserved cysteine through the conserved F or W. A D gene is named only where the DNA matches it firmly. Expanded clones are given a class, and other clones once, few, many or no size at all.

- TRBJ2-1 TRBD2 TRBV4-3 TGCGCCAGCAGCCAAGATCCAGCGGGAGGGTACAATGAGCAGTTCTTC CASSQDPAGGYNEQFF
- TRBJ1-1 TRBD1 TRBV5-1 TGCGCCAGCAGCCAAGGACAGGGGATGAACACTGAAGCTTTCTTT CASSQGQGMNTEAFF
- TRBJ1-5 - TRBV7-9 TGTGCCAGCAGCTTAGTAGCAGGGGATAGCAATCAGCCCCAGCATTTT CASSLVAGDSNQPQHF
- TRBJ1-1 - TRBV13 TGTGCCAGCAGCTCGGGGTTTATCGAAGCTTTCTTT CASSSGFIEAFF
- TRBJ2-2 - TRBV6-5 TGTGCCAGCAGACCGGGCGCGAACACCGGGGAGCTGTTTTTT CASRPGANTGELFF
- TRBJ1-2 TRBD1 TRBV28 TGTGCCAGCAGGCAGGGGGCGCTTGGCTACACCTTC CASRQGALGYTF
- TRBJ1-2 - TRBV29-1 TGCAGCGTTGAAGATCCTCGGGCTTTATATGGCTACACCTTC CSVEDPRALYGYTF
once TRBJ2-3 - TRBV4-1 TGCGCCAGCACTGGGGGTGGGGGAAACACGGTAGATACGCAGTATTTT CASTGGGGNTVDTQYF
once TRBJ2-7 TRBD2 TRBV7-9 TGTGCCAGCAGCTCGCTAGCGGGTGCTTTCTACGAGCAGTACTTC CASSSLAGAFYEQYF
- TRBJ2-2 - TRBV6-5 TGTGCCATACTAGGTGGGGGAGAGCTGTTTTTT CAILGGGELFF
- TRBJ2-3 - TRBV6-5 TGTGCCAGCAGTTACTCGGGCGGGGATACGCAGTATTTT CASSYSGGDTQYF
- TRBJ2-2 - TRBV18 TGTGCCACCCCCAAACAGAACACCGGGGAGCTGTTTTTT CATPKQNTGELFF
- TRBJ2-1 - TRBV16 TGTGCCAGCAGCCCTGTTAGTAATGAGCAGTTCTTC CASSPVSNEQFF
- TRBJ1-4 - TRBV27 TGTGCCAGCAGTTTTTCACCGGCTAATGAAAAACTGTTTTTT CASSFSPANEKLFF
- TRBJ2-1 TRBD2 TRBV5-4 TGTGCCAGCAGCTTTGGACTAGCGGGAGGGGTCAATGAGCAGTTCTTC CASSFGLAGGVNEQFF
- TRBJ1-1 TRBD1 TRBV5-1 TGCGCCAGCAGCTTCCAGGGGGGGAAAAACACTGAAGCTTTCTTT CASSFQGGKNTEAFF